This TCR beta chain was recovered during a study of blood T cell repertoires in COVID-19. Study overall: Acute-phase and convalescent COVID-19 samples originated in the United States, Italy and Spain. PBMCs, B-cell-depleted T cells, or T cells provided the cDNA or gDNA that made up the material.

Trimming took 6 bases from V and 15 from J, leaving 17 bases between them. The CDR3 has 11 amino acids. Germline CDR1 DFQATT, CDR2 SNEGSKA (reference sequence). Recruited during active infection, patients (from Seattle) were subsequently followed longitudinally. How the authors handled the data: Reference gene primer amplification in the assay estimated nucleated cell counts. The method was immunoSEQ multiplex PCR; TCRdb's version includes in-frame clones alone and lacks a portion of them. V and J calls and clone size are as listed in that table; D and trimming were resolved from the DNA. The sample has fewer than 350,000 clones, approximately 90% seen once.

The material sequenced was peripheral blood. The V gene is TRBV20-1, the J gene TRBJ1-4; the D gene is possibly TRBD1 (5 bases). The TCR sequence derives from a woman in her sixties or seventies with COVID-19, enrolled during active disease. CDR3 sequence (DNA): TGCAGTGCAGGGGCGTGGGGTGGGGTGTTTTTT. The encoded protein is CSAGAWGGVFF.